The text below deals with one T cell receptor (beta chain). Its antigen is unknown. Here immunoSEQ multiplex PCR was the method, and the copy in TCRdb shows in-frame clones only, minus some. This sample has 450,000 to 550,000 clones, with 89% found just once. The sample belongs to a study of Ad26.COV2.S vaccination and SARS-CoV-2 variants. Study observations and caveats: Placebo recipients had lower spike-specific TCR breadth than vaccine recipients.

V was clipped by 2 bases and J by 3 bases, with 4 bases between them. The CDR3 spans 12 residues. Described treatment: some 20 received Ad26.COV2.S at low or high dose, single or two shots; several received placebo; per-sample allocation not given. Each sample was drawn 63 days after the first injection (of vaccine or placebo). Sequences were derived from peripheral blood, sampled in a trial of Ad26.COV2.S vaccine versus placebo. V usage is TRBV12-3 or TRBV12-4 and J usage is TRBJ2-5; D is ambiguous. The TCR comes from a person aged 18-60 years who received the Ad26.COV2.S COVID-19 vaccine or a placebo. The CDR3 spells CASSLTEETQYF. For the CDR3, the DNA is TGTGCCAGCAGTTTAACAGAAGAGACCCAGTACTTC.